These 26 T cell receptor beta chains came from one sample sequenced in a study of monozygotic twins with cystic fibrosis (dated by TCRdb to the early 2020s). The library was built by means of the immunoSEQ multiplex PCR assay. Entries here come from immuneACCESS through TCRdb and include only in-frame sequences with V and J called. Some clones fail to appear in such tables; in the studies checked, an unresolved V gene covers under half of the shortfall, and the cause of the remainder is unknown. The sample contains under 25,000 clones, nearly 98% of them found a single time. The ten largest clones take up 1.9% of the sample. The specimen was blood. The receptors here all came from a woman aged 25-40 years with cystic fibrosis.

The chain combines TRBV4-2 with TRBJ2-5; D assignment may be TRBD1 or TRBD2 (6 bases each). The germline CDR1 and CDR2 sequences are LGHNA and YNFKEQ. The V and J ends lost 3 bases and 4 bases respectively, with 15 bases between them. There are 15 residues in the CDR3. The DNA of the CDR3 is TGTGCCAGCAGCCAGGAGGACAGAGCGGGAGAGACCCAGTACTTC. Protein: CASSQEDRAGETQYF.

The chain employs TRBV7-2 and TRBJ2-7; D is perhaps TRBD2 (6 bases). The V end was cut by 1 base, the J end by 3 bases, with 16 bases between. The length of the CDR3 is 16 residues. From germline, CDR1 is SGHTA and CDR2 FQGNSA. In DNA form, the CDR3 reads TGTGCCAGCAGCTTAGTAGGGACTTCGACGGGCTACGAGCAGTACTTC. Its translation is CASSLVGTSTGYEQYF.

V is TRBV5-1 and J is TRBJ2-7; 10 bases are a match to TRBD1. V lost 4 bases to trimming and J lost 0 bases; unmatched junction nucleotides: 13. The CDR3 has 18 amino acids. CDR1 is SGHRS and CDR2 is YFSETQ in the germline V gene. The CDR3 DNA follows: TGCGCCAGCAGCGGTGGGACAGGGGTTTCCGACGCCTCCTACGAGCAGTACTTC. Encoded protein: CASSGGTGVSDASYEQYF.

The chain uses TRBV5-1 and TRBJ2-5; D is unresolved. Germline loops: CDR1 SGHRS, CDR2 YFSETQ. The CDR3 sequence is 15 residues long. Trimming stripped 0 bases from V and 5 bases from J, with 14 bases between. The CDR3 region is CASSLDPVLRETQYF. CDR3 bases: TGCGCCAGCAGCTTGGATCCGGTGCTGCGGGAGACCCAGTACTTC.

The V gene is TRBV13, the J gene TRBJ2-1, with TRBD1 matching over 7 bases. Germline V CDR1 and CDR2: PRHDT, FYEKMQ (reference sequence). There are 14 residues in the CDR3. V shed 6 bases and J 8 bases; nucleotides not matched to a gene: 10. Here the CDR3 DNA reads TGTGCCAGCAGTCTTCTCGGACAGGAGGATGAGCAGTTCTTC. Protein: CASSLLGQEDEQFF. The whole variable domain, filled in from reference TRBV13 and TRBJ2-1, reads AAGVIQSPRHLIKEKRETATLKCYPIPRHDTVYWYQQGPGQDPQFLISFYEKMQSDKGSIPDRFSAQQFSDYHSELNMSSLELGDSALYFCASSLLGQEDEQFFGPGTRLTVL.

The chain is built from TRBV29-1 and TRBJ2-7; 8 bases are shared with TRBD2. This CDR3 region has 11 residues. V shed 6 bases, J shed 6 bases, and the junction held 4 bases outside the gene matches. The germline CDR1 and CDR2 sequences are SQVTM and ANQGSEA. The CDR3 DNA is TGCAGCGTCGCAGCGGGAGTCGAGCAGTACTTC. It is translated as CSVAAGVEQYF.

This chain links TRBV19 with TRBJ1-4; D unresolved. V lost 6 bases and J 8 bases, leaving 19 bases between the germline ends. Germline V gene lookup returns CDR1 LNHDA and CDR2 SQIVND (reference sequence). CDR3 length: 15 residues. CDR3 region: CASSPSGSAVEKLFF. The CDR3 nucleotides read TGTGCCAGTAGCCCCTCGGGGTCTGCTGTCGAAAAACTGTTTTTT.

CDR3 in DNA: TGTGCCAGCAGCTCGCGAGGGGGATACGATACGCAGTATTTT. This translates into CASSSRGGYDTQYF. The chain is built from TRBV9 and TRBJ2-3; D perhaps matches TRBD1 (6 bases). V lost 4 bases to trimming and J lost 6 bases, with 15 bases between them. This CDR3 spans 14 amino acids. Germline values: CDR1 SGDLS, CDR2 YYNGEE.

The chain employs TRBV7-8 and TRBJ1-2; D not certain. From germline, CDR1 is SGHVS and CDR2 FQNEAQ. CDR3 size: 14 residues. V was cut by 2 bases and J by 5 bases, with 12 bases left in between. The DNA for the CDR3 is TGTGCCAGCAGCTTATACGCGGGATTTTATGGCTACACCTTC. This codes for CASSLYAGFYGYTF.

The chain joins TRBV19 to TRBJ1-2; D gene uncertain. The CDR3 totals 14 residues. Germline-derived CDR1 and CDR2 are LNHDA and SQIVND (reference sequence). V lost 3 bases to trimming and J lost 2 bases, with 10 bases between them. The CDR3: CASSIGPANYGYTF. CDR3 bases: TGTGCCAGTAGTATCGGGCCTGCAAACTATGGCTACACCTTC.

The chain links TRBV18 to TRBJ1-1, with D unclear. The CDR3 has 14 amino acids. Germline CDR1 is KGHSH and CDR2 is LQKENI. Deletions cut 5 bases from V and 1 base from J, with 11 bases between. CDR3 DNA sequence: TGTGCCAGCTCATCAGAGGGATGGAACACTGAAGCTTTCTTT. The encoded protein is CASSSEGWNTEAFF.

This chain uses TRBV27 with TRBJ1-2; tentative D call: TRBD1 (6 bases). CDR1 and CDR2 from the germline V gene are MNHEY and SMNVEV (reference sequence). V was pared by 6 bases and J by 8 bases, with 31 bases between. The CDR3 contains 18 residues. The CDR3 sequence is CASRVFADSRDLRGGYTF. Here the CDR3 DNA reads TGTGCCAGCAGGGTTTTCGCGGACAGCAGAGACCTTAGGGGAGGCTACACCTTC.

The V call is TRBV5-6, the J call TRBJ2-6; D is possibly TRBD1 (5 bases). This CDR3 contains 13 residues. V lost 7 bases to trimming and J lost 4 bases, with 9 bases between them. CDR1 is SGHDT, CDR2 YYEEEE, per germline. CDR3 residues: CASCRQGANVLTF. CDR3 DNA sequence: TGTGCCAGCTGCAGACAGGGGGCCAACGTCCTGACTTTC.

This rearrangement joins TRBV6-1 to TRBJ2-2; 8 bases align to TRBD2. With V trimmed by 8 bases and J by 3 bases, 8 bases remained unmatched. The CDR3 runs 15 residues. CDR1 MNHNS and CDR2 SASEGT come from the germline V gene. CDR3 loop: CASGKSGGDTGELFF. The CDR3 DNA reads TGTGCCAGCGGGAAGAGCGGGGGAGACACCGGGGAGCTGTTTTTT.

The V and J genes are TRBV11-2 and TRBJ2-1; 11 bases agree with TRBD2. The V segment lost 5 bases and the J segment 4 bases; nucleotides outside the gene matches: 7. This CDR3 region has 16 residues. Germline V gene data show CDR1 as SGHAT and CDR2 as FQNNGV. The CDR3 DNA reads TGTGCCAGCAGCCCGGGGTCTAGCGGGGGGTACAATGAGCAGTTCTTC. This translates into CASSPGSSGGYNEQFF.

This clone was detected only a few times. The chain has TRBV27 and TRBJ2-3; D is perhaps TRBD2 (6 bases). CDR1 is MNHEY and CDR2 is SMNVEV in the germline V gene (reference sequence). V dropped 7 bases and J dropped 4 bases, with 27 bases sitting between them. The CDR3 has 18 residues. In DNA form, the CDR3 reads TGTGCCAGCATACCCCCGAGGACTACCACCGAACCTCCAGATACGCAGTATTTT. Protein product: CASIPPRTTTEPPDTQYF.

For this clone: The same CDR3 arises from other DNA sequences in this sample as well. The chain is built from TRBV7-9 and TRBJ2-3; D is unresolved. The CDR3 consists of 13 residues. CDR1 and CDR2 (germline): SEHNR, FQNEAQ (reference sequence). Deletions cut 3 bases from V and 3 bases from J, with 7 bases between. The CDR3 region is CASSLEGTDTQYF. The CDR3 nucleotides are TGTGCCAGCAGCTTGGAAGGGACAGATACGCAGTATTTT.

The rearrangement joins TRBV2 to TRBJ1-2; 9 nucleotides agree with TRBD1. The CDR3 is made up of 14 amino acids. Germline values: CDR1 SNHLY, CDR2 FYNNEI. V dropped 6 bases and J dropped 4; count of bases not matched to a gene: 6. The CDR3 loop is CASRDPGQGYGYTF. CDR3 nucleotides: TGTGCCAGCAGAGACCCGGGACAGGGCTATGGCTACACCTTC.

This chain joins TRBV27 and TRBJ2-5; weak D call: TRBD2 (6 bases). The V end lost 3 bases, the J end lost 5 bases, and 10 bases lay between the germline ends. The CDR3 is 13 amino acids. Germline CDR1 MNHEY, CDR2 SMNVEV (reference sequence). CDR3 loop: CASSFLGGETQYF. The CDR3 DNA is TGTGCCAGCAGTTTTCTCGGGGGTGAGACCCAGTACTTC.

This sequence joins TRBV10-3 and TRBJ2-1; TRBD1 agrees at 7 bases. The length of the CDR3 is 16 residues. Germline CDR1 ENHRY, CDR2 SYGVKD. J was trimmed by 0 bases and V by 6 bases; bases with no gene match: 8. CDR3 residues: CAIRETTGSSYNEQFF. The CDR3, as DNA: TGTGCCATCAGGGAGACGACAGGGAGCTCCTACAATGAGCAGTTCTTC.

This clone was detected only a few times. As DNA, the CDR3 is TGCGCCAGCACGCTAGCGGGGGGACGGGAGACCCAGTACTTC. Protein: CASTLAGGRETQYF. V usage is TRBV10-2 and J usage is TRBJ2-5; 11 bases line up with TRBD2. Trimming at V came to 7 bases and at J to 5 bases, leaving 6 bases not matched to a gene. The CDR3 is 14 residues long. The germline gives CDR1 WSHSY, CDR2 SAAADI.

The CDR3 protein is CASSVTGYGTDTQYF. CDR3 DNA: TGTGCCAGCAGCGTGACAGGGTATGGCACAGATACGCAGTATTTT. V is TRBV9 and J is TRBJ2-3; 7 bases match TRBD1. Trimming removed 2 bases from V and 1 base from J; junction bases left unmatched: 4. The V gene's germline CDR1 is SGDLS and CDR2 YYNGEE. This CDR3 is built from 15 residues.

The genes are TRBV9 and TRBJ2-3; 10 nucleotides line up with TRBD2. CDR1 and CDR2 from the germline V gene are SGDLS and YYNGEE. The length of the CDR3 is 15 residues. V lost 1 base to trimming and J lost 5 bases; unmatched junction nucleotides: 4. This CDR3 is CASSVSGGGKDTQYF. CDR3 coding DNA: TGTGCCAGCAGCGTAAGCGGGGGGGGTAAAGATACGCAGTATTTT.

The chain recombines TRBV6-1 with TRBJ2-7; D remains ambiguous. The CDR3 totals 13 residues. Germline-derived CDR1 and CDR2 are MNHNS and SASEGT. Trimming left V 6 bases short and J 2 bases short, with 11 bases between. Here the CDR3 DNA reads TGTGCCAGCAGCCTTTCTTTTGCCTACGAGCAGTACTTC. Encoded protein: CASSLSFAYEQYF.

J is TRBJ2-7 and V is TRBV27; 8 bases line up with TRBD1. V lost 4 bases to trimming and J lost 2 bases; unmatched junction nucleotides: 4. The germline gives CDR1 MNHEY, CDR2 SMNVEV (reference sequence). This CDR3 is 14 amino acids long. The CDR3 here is CASSYRDRPYEQYF. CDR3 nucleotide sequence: TGTGCCAGCAGTTACCGGGACAGGCCCTACGAGCAGTACTTC.

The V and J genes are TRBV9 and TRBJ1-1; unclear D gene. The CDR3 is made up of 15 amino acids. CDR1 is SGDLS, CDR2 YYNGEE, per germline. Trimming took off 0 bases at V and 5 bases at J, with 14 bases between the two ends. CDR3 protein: CASSVGSSRGTEAFF. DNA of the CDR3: TGTGCCAGCAGCGTAGGGTCCTCACGGGGTACTGAAGCTTTCTTT.